This T cell receptor (beta chain) was sequenced for a study of blood T cell repertoires in COVID-19. The overall study: Samples representing acute and convalescent COVID-19 were sourced from the United States, Italy and Spain.

Assay used: immunoSEQ multiplex PCR; TCRdb lists only in-frame clones, some missing. The table includes under 450,000 clones, roughly 84% detected once. Germline V gene sequence: CDR1 MGHRA, CDR2 YSYEKL. Trimming pared 0 bases from V and 2 bases from J, leaving 7 bases between. This CDR3 is 15 amino acids long. The chain recombines TRBV4-1 with TRBJ2-2; weak D call: TRBD1 (6 bases). This clonotype was obtained from a woman in her twenties or thirties who had recovered from COVID-19. Sequencing was performed on PBMCs or T cells enriched from blood (not recorded which). This CDR3 reads CASSQEGANTGELFF. The DNA of the CDR3 is TGCGCCAGCAGCCAAGAGGGGGCAAACACCGGGGAGCTGTTTTTT.